These 19 T cell receptor beta chains were all obtained from the same sample, sequenced in a study of human T cells and chemical hapten exposure. Described time point: patch test 2, 6 weeks after DPC sensitization. Treatment noted: therapeutic diphenylcyclopropenone sensitization with weekly scalp DPC. TCRdb re-called the RACE reads through MiXCR, storing one row per CDR3 protein. Of approximately 80,000 distinct CDR3 sequences listed, roughly a tenth are singletons. The sample in question was whole blood, obtained in connection with sensitization to the hapten diphenylcyclopropenone (DPC). These receptors were obtained from a woman in her 30s with alopecia areata. Some clones in this sample may be carry-over from other donors' samples.

J is TRBJ1-1 and V is TRBV7-9; D is ambiguous. Germline loops: CDR1 SEHNR, CDR2 FQNEAQ (reference sequence). Trimming removed 0 bases at V and 1 base at J, with 9 bases between. The CDR3 extends over 15 amino acids. The chain's CDR3 is CASSLAGRANTEAFF. CDR3 sequence (DNA): TGTGCCAGCAGCTTAGCGGGAAGAGCGAACACTGAAGCTTTCTTT.

This clonotype has ten or more counts. The chain carries TRBV16 and TRBJ1-1, with D possibly being TRBD1 (6 bases). Germline V gene lookup returns CDR1 KGHSY and CDR2 FQNENV. The CDR3 loop spans 14 amino acids. Between the trimmed V and J ends, which lost 3 bases and 2 bases, there was a span of 10 bases. CDR3 sequence: CASSHGGPNTEAFF. The CDR3 coding sequence is TGTGCCAGCAGCCATGGGGGCCCCAACACTGAAGCTTTCTTT. The full variable domain, its missing parts supplied by reference TRBV16 and TRBJ1-1, is GEEVAQTPKHLVRGEGQKAKLYCAPIKGHSYVFWYQQVLKNEFKFLISFQNENVFDETGMPKERFSAKCLPNSPCSLEIQATKLEDSAVYFCASSHGGPNTEAFFGQGTRLTVV.

This clonotype was seen a handful of times. The chain carries TRBV28 and TRBJ1-2; possibly TRBD1 for D (5 bases). CDR1 and CDR2 (germline): MDHEN, SYDVKM. This CDR3 contains 11 residues. Between the trimmed V and J ends, which lost 7 bases and 5 bases, there was a span of 8 bases. The chain's CDR3 is CASTDSYGYTF. CDR3 nucleotides: TGTGCCAGCACTGACAGTTATGGCTACACCTTC.

This clonotype has only a few counts. The chain employs TRBV27 and TRBJ2-7; 7 bases line up with TRBD1. V shed 6 bases, J shed 4 bases, and the junction held 9 bases outside the gene matches. Germline CDR1 reads MNHEY; CDR2 reads SMNVEV (reference sequence). This CDR3 is 14 amino acids long. CDR3: CASRSGTEIYEQYF. The CDR3 bases are TGTGCCAGCAGGTCTGGGACAGAGATTTACGAGCAGTACTTC.

This sequence joins TRBV7-2 and TRBJ2-1; TRBD2 aligns across 7 bases. Germline V gene data show CDR1 as SGHTA and CDR2 as FQGNSA. The CDR3 is 15 residues long. V was pared by 2 bases and J by 8 bases, with 9 bases of the junction left unmatched. The CDR3 DNA sequence: TGTGCCAGCAGCTTAAGCCTCGTCCGGGGGGATGAGCAGTTCTTC. This translates into CASSLSLVRGDEQFF. Combining the CDR3 with reference TRBV7-2 and TRBJ2-1 gives the whole variable domain GAGVSQSPSNKVTEKGKDVELRCDPISGHTALYWYRQSLGQGLEFLIYFQGNSAPDKSGLPSDRFSAERTGGSVSTLTIQRTQQEDSAVYLCASSLSLVRGDEQFFGPGTRLTVL.

This clonotype showed up many times. This chain links TRBV20-1 with TRBJ2-7; TRBD1 agrees at 8 bases. V was clipped by 6 bases and J by 4 bases; unmatched bases: 8. CDR3 length: 13 amino acids. The germline gives CDR1 DFQATT, CDR2 SNEGSKA (reference sequence). The DNA for the CDR3 is TGCAGTGCCATGGGACAGGTGAATTACGAGCAGTACTTC. Translating gives CSAMGQVNYEQYF.

This clonotype came up many times. This chain uses TRBV6-4 with TRBJ2-2; TRBD1 agrees at 7 bases. V lost 3 bases and J lost 4; bases outside the gene matches: 2. The CDR3 has 14 amino acids. Germline lookup yields CDR1 MRHNA and CDR2 SNTAGT. CDR3 loop: CASSEQGFTGELFF. The CDR3 DNA sequence: TGTGCCAGCAGTGAACAGGGGTTCACCGGGGAGCTGTTTTTT.

This clonotype was observed at least ten times. The chain is built from TRBV12-3 or TRBV12-4 and TRBJ1-2; possible D gene TRBD1, 6 bases. There are 15 residues in the CDR3. Trimming took off 5 bases at V and 5 bases at J, with 18 bases between the two ends. The CDR3 region has the DNA TGTGCCAGCAGTCCCGGCACAGGGAGGACGTATGGCTACACCTTC. Protein product: CASSPGTGRTYGYTF.

This clonotype came up a few times. The rearrangement joins TRBV11-2 to TRBJ2-1; the D is unclear. The germline V gene has CDR1 SGHAT and CDR2 FQNNGV. The CDR3 extends over 16 amino acids. Trimming pared 3 bases from V and 0 bases from J, leaving 12 bases between. The CDR3: CASSLNPQSSYNEQFF. As DNA, the CDR3 is TGTGCCAGCAGCTTGAATCCCCAGAGCTCCTACAATGAGCAGTTCTTC.

In this sample, this clonotype turned up many times. The rearrangement links TRBV11-2 to TRBJ2-1; 10 nucleotides align to TRBD2. This CDR3 is built from 16 residues. Germline V gene data show CDR1 as SGHAT and CDR2 as FQNNGV. The trim removed 2 bases at V and 6 bases at J, leaving 7 bases unmatched. The CDR3 region has the DNA TGTGCCAGCAGCTTATGGACTAGCGGAATAACCAATGAGCAGTTCTTC. Amino acid sequence: CASSLWTSGITNEQFF.

There are many counts of this clonotype. This chain connects TRBV7-9 to TRBJ2-5; tentatively, D is TRBD1 (6 bases). Looked up from germline, CDR1 is SEHNR and CDR2 is FQNEAQ (reference sequence). With 6 bases removed from V and 2 bases from J, the gap between germline ends came to 10 bases. CDR3 length: 13 amino acids. The CDR3 spells CASSRDRQETQYF. The CDR3 DNA sequence: TGTGCCAGCAGTCGAGACAGGCAAGAGACCCAGTACTTC.

Only a few counts were recorded for this clonotype. The rearrangement joins TRBV6-6 to TRBJ2-1; 12 nucleotides line up with TRBD2. This CDR3 is 14 amino acids long. The ends lost 8 bases at V and 5 bases at J; junction bases unmatched: 4. Germline-derived CDR1 and CDR2 are MNHNY and SVGAGI (reference sequence). CDR3 residues: CASVLAGGNNEQFF. The CDR3, as DNA: TGTGCCAGCGTACTAGCGGGGGGAAACAATGAGCAGTTCTTC.

Ten or more counts support this clonotype. The rearrangement joins TRBV5-1 to TRBJ1-5, with D perhaps TRBD1 (5 bases). Trimming removed 2 bases from V and 3 bases from J, with 9 bases in between. The CDR3 is 14 amino acids. Germline-derived CDR1 and CDR2 are SGHRS and YFSETQ. DNA for the CDR3: TGCGCCAGCAGCTTAGCAGGGCCCAATCAGCCCCAGCATTTT. Translating gives CASSLAGPNQPQHF.

Many counts were recorded for this clonotype. The genes are TRBV10-1 and TRBJ2-5; 11 bases are a match to TRBD2. The CDR3 has 16 amino acids. V lost 6 bases to trimming and J lost 1 base; unmatched junction nucleotides: 7. Germline-derived CDR1 and CDR2 are WNHNN and SYGVQD (reference sequence). CDR3 residues: CASRGLAGLLQETQYF. DNA for the CDR3: TGCGCCAGCAGAGGACTAGCGGGCCTACTCCAAGAGACCCAGTACTTC.

The V call is TRBV20-1, the J call TRBJ2-5; 10 bases match TRBD2. The CDR3 is 13 amino acids. With V trimmed by 6 bases and J by 3 bases, 4 bases remained unmatched. Germline CDR1 and CDR2: DFQATT and SNEGSKA (reference sequence). The CDR3 loop reads CSATSGTKETQYF. The CDR3 coding sequence is TGCAGTGCAACTAGCGGGACCAAAGAGACCCAGTACTTC.

At least ten counts were recorded for this clonotype. This chain links TRBV5-1 with TRBJ1-1; D is possibly TRBD1 (5 bases). CDR3 size: 13 residues. Germline assignment: CDR1 SGHRS and CDR2 YFSETQ. The V gene lost 0 bases and the J gene lost 8 bases, with 11 bases spanning the gap. The CDR3 loop is CASSLVLQDEAFF. For the CDR3, the DNA is TGCGCCAGCAGCTTGGTCTTACAGGACGAAGCTTTCTTT.

This clonotype was counted only a few times. The chain employs TRBV6-2 or TRBV6-3 and TRBJ2-1; D is ambiguous. Germline lookup yields CDR1 MNHEY and CDR2 SVGEGT. This CDR3 has 15 amino acids. V dropped 5 bases and J dropped 1 base, with 12 bases sitting between them. The CDR3: CASSNPPWSYNEQFF. The CDR3 DNA reads TGTGCCAGCAGTAACCCCCCATGGTCCTACAATGAGCAGTTCTTC.

This clonotype was seen at least ten times. The chain links TRBV5-1 to TRBJ1-6; TRBD1 matches at 9 bases. The CDR3 runs to 15 residues. Unmatched junction bases numbered 6, after V lost 4 bases and J lost 7 bases. CDR1 and CDR2 from the germline V gene are SGHRS and YFSETQ. As DNA, the CDR3 is TGCGCCAGCAGCCGGGGACAGGGTGTAAATTCACCCCTCCACTTT. Translation gives CASSRGQGVNSPLHF.

Remarks on this clonotype: One base away lies a much larger clone, so this may be a sequencing read error. This sequence joins TRBV28 and TRBJ2-1; 8 bases are a match to TRBD1. CDR1 MDHEN and CDR2 SYDVKM come from the germline V gene. This CDR3 is built from 15 residues. The CDR3 DNA sequence: TGTGCCAGCATTGGGAACAGGGGGATATACAATGTGCAGTTCTTC. It yields the protein CASIGNRGIYNVQFF.